The 13 T cell receptor beta chains below were found in one sample sequenced in a study of T cell responses to AZD1222 COVID-19 vaccine. The method was immunoSEQ multiplex PCR; TCRdb's version includes in-frame clones alone and lacks a portion of them. The repertoire includes roughly 84,000 clones, around 88% of them detected once, and 9.5% to 13% sits in the top ten. The input for sequencing was peripheral blood, taken 28 days after the second AZD1222 dose. The receptors originated from an adult who received the AZD1222 COVID-19 vaccine.

The rearrangement links TRBV9 to TRBJ1-2; D gene unclear. Trimming left V 0 bases short and J 7 bases short, with 10 bases between. Per germline, CDR1 SGDLS and CDR2 YYNGEE. The CDR3 is made up of 13 amino acids. CDR3 protein: CASSVDAHFGYTF. The DNA for the CDR3 is TGTGCCAGCAGCGTAGATGCCCATTTTGGCTACACCTTC.

V gene TRBV7-2 combines with J gene TRBJ2-7, with D possibly TRBD2 on 6 matching bases. This CDR3 is 14 amino acids long. V was clipped by 4 bases and J by 0 bases, with 10 bases between them. Germline V gives CDR1 SGHTA, CDR2 FQGNSA. Here the CDR3 DNA reads TGTGCCAGCAGCTGGACCGGGAGCTCCTACGAGCAGTACTTC. Its protein product is CASSWTGSSYEQYF.

The chain links TRBV9 to TRBJ2-2; 7 bases map to TRBD1. The V gene's germline CDR1 is SGDLS and CDR2 YYNGEE. This CDR3 has 14 amino acids. Trimming at V came to 4 bases and at J to 5 bases, leaving 5 bases not matched to a gene. Here the CDR3 DNA reads TGTGCCAGCAGCCTTCGACAGGGTACCGGGGAGCTGTTTTTT. Residues: CASSLRQGTGELFF.

This clone was detected only once. The rearrangement joins TRBV3-1 (or the pseudogene TRBV3-2) to TRBJ2-5; D call uncertain. V dropped 4 bases and J dropped 7 bases, with 19 bases sitting between them. The CDR3 has 15 amino acids. Germline assignment: CDR1 LGHDT and CDR2 YNNKEL (reference sequence). CDR3 DNA sequence: TGTGCCAGCAGCCCCCGACCCGAACCGGTGGGGACCCAGTACTTC. Translated, it gives CASSPRPEPVGTQYF.

The J gene is TRBJ1-5, the V gene TRBV30; TRBD1 matches at 7 bases. The CDR3 totals 18 residues. With 0 bases clipped from V and 0 bases from J, the junction kept 11 bases outside the gene matches. Germline-derived CDR1 and CDR2 are GTSNPN and SVGIG (reference sequence). The chain's CDR3 is CAWSVSQGGIYSNQPQHF. Here the CDR3 DNA reads TGTGCCTGGAGTGTAAGCCAGGGGGGGATTTATAGCAATCAGCCCCAGCATTTT.

V and J are TRBV6-2 or TRBV6-3 and TRBJ2-3; TRBD2 matches at 9 bases. The V gene end was trimmed by 2 bases and the J gene end by 3 bases; junction bases not matched to a gene: 9. This CDR3 has 17 amino acids. Germline CDR1 reads MNHEY; CDR2 reads SVGEGT. CDR3 coding DNA: TGTGCCAGCAGTTACATCCTCGCGGGAGGGCGGACAGATACGCAGTATTTT. It encodes CASSYILAGGRTDTQYF.

V gene TRBV7-3 combines with J gene TRBJ2-7; D unclear. Germline V lookup: CDR1 SGHTA, CDR2 FQGTGA. Trimming removed 5 bases at V and 3 bases at J, with 11 bases between. The CDR3 is 13 amino acids. Here the CDR3 reads CASSRSGVYEQYF. The CDR3 bases are TGTGCCAGCAGCAGGTCGGGCGTCTACGAGCAGTACTTC.

The chain links TRBV7-9 to TRBJ1-6; D possibly corresponds to TRBD1 (5 bases). Between the trimmed V and J ends, which lost 5 bases and 6 bases, there was a span of 14 bases. This CDR3 has 15 amino acids. Germline loops: CDR1 SEHNR, CDR2 FQNEAQ (reference sequence). CDR3 loop: CASSPTRQSNSPLHF. CDR3 in DNA: TGTGCCAGCAGCCCAACCCGACAGAGTAATTCACCCCTCCACTTT.

The chain combines TRBV23-1 with TRBJ2-2, with D possibly being TRBD1 (6 bases). TRBV23-1 belongs to the ORF category, with a function that is uncertain. The CDR3 loop spans 17 amino acids. The V end lost 2 bases, the J end lost 0 bases, and 13 bases lay between the germline ends. CDR3 sequence (DNA): TGCGCCAGCAGTCAAGGCTGCGGACAGCCGAACACCGGGGAGCTGTTTTTT. It codes for CASSQGCGQPNTGELFF.

This clone was detected only once. This chain links TRBV6-5 with TRBJ2-7, with 12 nucleotides matching TRBD2. V trimming: 6 bases; J trimming: 2 bases; junction bases outside the gene matches: 5. The CDR3 sequence is 15 residues long. From germline, CDR1 is MNHEY and CDR2 SVGAGI. DNA of the CDR3: TGTGCCAGCAGACTAGCGGGGGGCCCAACCTACGAGCAGTACTTC. Residues: CASRLAGGPTYEQYF.

The chain is built from TRBV29-1 and TRBJ2-7; TRBD1 matches 9 bases. CDR3 size: 15 residues. Per germline, CDR1 SQVTM and CDR2 ANQGSEA. Losses at the gene ends were 7 bases for V and 1 base for J; bases not matched to a gene: 11. DNA for the CDR3: TGCAGCGCCCTAGCCGGGACAGGGTTATCCTACGAGCAGTACTTC. It specifies CSALAGTGLSYEQYF.

This rearrangement joins TRBV3-1 (or the pseudogene TRBV3-2) to TRBJ2-2, with D possibly TRBD1 on 6 matching bases. CDR1 is LGHDT, CDR2 YNNKEL, per germline (reference sequence). CDR3 size: 18 residues. Trimming cost V 5 bases and J 4 bases, with 23 bases left between them. The CDR3 sequence: CASSLNGQGREGTGELFF. CDR3 nucleotide sequence: TGTGCCAGCAGCTTAAATGGCCAGGGGCGCGAGGGCACCGGGGAGCTGTTTTTT.

The chain couples TRBV5-1 to TRBJ1-6; TRBD1 matches at 7 bases. The junction had 3 bases not matched to a gene; V was cut back by 0 bases and J by 6 bases. The CDR3 is 15 residues long. Germline V gene data show CDR1 as SGHRS and CDR2 as YFSETQ. The CDR3: CASSLGGTANSPLHF. CDR3 DNA sequence: TGCGCCAGCAGCTTGGGAGGGACAGCTAATTCACCCCTCCACTTT.